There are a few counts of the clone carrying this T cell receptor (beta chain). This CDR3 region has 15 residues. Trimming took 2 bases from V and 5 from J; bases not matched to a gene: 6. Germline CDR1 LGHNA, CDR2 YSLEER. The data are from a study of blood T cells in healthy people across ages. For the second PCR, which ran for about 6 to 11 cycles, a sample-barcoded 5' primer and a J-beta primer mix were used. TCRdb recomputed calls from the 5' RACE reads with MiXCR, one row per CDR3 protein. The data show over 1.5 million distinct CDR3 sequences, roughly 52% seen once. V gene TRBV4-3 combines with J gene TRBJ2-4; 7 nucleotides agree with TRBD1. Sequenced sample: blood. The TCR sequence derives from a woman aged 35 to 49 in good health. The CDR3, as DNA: TGCGCCAGCAGCCAAACCGACAGGGTCGAAAACATTCAGTACTTC. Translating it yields CASSQTDRVENIQYF.